Below, 7 T cell receptor beta chains from the same sample are listed, as sequenced in a study of T cells after yellow fever vaccination (dated by TCRdb to the late 2010s). Library prep was done by 5' RACE. Sequencing used an Illumina HiSeq 2500. TCRdb passed the public sequencing reads through fastp at Q25 and MiXCR, retaining productive beta sequences. Rows matching on CDR3 protein sequence are summarized as one entry with the most common DNA and genes. This sample is represented by over 150,000 distinct CDR3 sequences; about 7% of them were singletons. Under 3% of the sample is in the top ten clones. This specimen's treatment or condition label, interpreted: live attenuated yellow fever vaccine strain. The specimen comprised CD4+ T cells sorted from PBMCs, sampled 5 days after the first yellow fever vaccination. The source is a young man who received the YFV17D yellow fever vaccine.

This clonotype was observed many times. The rearrangement links TRBV4-2 to TRBJ2-5, with D perhaps assigned TRBD1 or TRBD2 (6 bases each). The V gene lost 4 bases and the J gene lost 1 base, with 10 bases spanning the gap. The CDR3 runs to 14 residues. Germline V gives CDR1 LGHNA, CDR2 YNFKEQ. The CDR3 reads CASSREGGQETQYF. The CDR3 coding sequence is TGTGCCAGCAGCCGCGAGGGGGGCCAAGAGACCCAGTACTTC.

This clonotype has more than one count but fewer than ten. V gene TRBV5-1 combines with J gene TRBJ1-3; no firm D call. CDR1 and CDR2 (germline): SGHRS, YFSETQ. V was pared by 3 bases and J by 1 base, with 8 bases between. The CDR3 totals 14 residues. The CDR3 here is CASSSARSGNTIYF. The CDR3 nucleotides read TGCGCCAGCAGCTCGGCGCGTTCTGGAAACACCATATATTTT.

This clonotype was counted many times. The chain uses TRBV9 and TRBJ2-5; D is unresolved. The CDR3 length is 13 residues. Trimming took off 1 base at V and 1 base at J, with 5 bases between the two ends. Per germline, CDR1 SGDLS and CDR2 YYNGEE. CDR3 sequence: CASSVSTQETQYF. The CDR3 region has the DNA TGTGCCAGCAGCGTATCTACCCAAGAGACCCAGTACTTC.

This clonotype was found many times. The gene calls are TRBV5-1 and TRBJ1-2; 7 positions match TRBD1. Germline assignment: CDR1 SGHRS and CDR2 YFSETQ. This CDR3 has 13 amino acids. Losses at the gene ends were 2 bases for V and 6 bases for J; bases not matched to a gene: 4. As DNA, the CDR3 is TGCGCCAGCAGCTTCGACAGGGTGGATGGCTACACCTTC. Its protein is CASSFDRVDGYTF.

The sample holds many counts of this clonotype. The rearrangement links TRBV6-4 to TRBJ2-1, with 10 nucleotides matching TRBD2. The junction had 5 bases not matched to a gene; V was cut back by 2 bases and J by 7 bases. CDR1 and CDR2 (germline): MRHNA, SNTAGT. The CDR3 sequence is 15 residues long. The CDR3: CASSDQRGGLNEQFF. The CDR3 bases are TGTGCCAGCAGTGACCAGCGGGGGGGCCTGAATGAGCAGTTCTTC.

This sequence joins TRBV15 and TRBJ2-4, with D possibly matching TRBD1 (5 bases). CDR1 LNHNV and CDR2 YYDKDF come from the germline V gene (reference sequence). The V end was cut by 9 bases, the J end by 1 base, with 7 bases between. The CDR3 is made up of 12 amino acids. CDR3 in DNA: TGTGCCACGGGGCGTGCCAAAAACATTCAGTACTTC. It encodes CATGRAKNIQYF.

This clonotype was found many times. This rearrangement joins TRBV5-6 to TRBJ2-5; D is tentatively TRBD1 or TRBD2 (5 bases each). Germline CDR1 and CDR2: SGHDT and YYEEEE. The CDR3 is 15 amino acids. Trimming removed 1 base from V and 7 bases from J, with 17 bases in between. The CDR3 reads CASSLWGRGGMTQYF. The CDR3 coding sequence is TGTGCCAGCAGCTTGTGGGGGAGAGGAGGAATGACCCAGTACTTC. Looking up the rest from reference TRBV5-6 and TRBJ2-5 gives the full variable domain: DAGVTQSPTHLIKTRGQQVTLRCSPKSGHDTVSWYQQALGQGPQFIFQYYEEEERQRGNFPDRFSGHQFPNYSSELNVNALLLGDSALYLCASSLWGRGGMTQYFGPGTRLLVL.